One and the same sample provided the 28 T cell receptor beta chains below, sequenced in a study of blood T cell repertoires in COVID-19. Clones were sequenced by immunoSEQ multiplex PCR, and TCRdb holds only the in-frame ones, with some missing. The sample consists of fewer than 300,000 clones, approximately 88% of them appearing once. Source material: peripheral blood. The receptors originated from a human donor with COVID-19, enrolled during active disease. The donor label of this sample is uncertain.

The V call is TRBV12-5, the J call TRBJ1-4; the D gene is possibly TRBD1 (5 bases). CDR1 is LGHNT and CDR2 is FRNRAP in the germline V gene. V lost 6 bases and J 6 bases, leaving 17 bases between the germline ends. CDR3 length: 15 amino acids. DNA for the CDR3: TGTGCTAGTGGCCCTGGTCGGGGGGTGTATGAAAAACTGTTTTTT. Its translation: CASGPGRGVYEKLFF.

V usage is TRBV19 and J usage is TRBJ2-2; 7 nucleotides agree with TRBD1. Germline loops: CDR1 LNHDA, CDR2 SQIVND (reference sequence). There are 14 residues in the CDR3. V lost 5 bases, J lost 4 bases, and 4 bases stayed unmatched. In DNA, the CDR3 is TGTGCCAGTAGTTCCAGGGGGAGCACCGGGGAGCTGTTTTTT. Protein sequence: CASSSRGSTGELFF.

The V call is TRBV7-3, the J call TRBJ1-1, with 9 bases matching TRBD1. This CDR3 is 14 amino acids long. V lost 4 bases and J lost 7; bases outside the gene matches: 7. The germline gives CDR1 SGHTA, CDR2 FQGTGA. Here the CDR3 reads CASSSHRGPVEAFF. The CDR3 DNA reads TGTGCCAGCAGCTCACACAGGGGGCCGGTTGAAGCTTTCTTT.

CDR3 coding DNA: TGTGCCAGCAGCTCCAACTACGAGCAGTACTTC. The encoded protein is CASSSNYEQYF. The chain carries TRBV5-4 and TRBJ2-7, with D hard to call. The V end was cut by 3 bases, the J end by 3 bases, with 4 bases between. Germline loops: CDR1 SGHNT, CDR2 YYREEE (reference sequence). The CDR3 is made up of 11 amino acids.

The chain combines TRBV9 with TRBJ2-3; 7 nucleotides agree with TRBD2. Germline V gives CDR1 SGDLS, CDR2 YYNGEE. CDR3 size: 14 residues. J lost 2 bases, V lost 3 bases, and 3 bases had no gene match. This chain's CDR3 is CASSDRDYTDTQYF. The CDR3 nucleotides read TGTGCCAGCAGCGACCGGGACTACACAGATACGCAGTATTTT.

This rearrangement joins TRBV5-6 to TRBJ1-3; TRBD1 might be the D (5 bases). The CDR3 has 14 residues. The V end lost 2 bases, the J end lost 4 bases, and 10 bases lay between the germline ends. Germline V CDR1 and CDR2: SGHDT, YYEEEE. In DNA, the CDR3 is TGTGCCAGCAGCTTCAGGGTTCGGGGAAACACCATATATTTT. It is translated as CASSFRVRGNTIYF.

This rearrangement joins TRBV11-2 to TRBJ1-3; TRBD1 might be the D (6 bases). The CDR3 length is 15 residues. V lost 3 bases to trimming and J lost 2 bases, with 11 bases between them. Per the germline V gene, CDR1 is SGHAT and CDR2 is FQNNGV. The CDR3 bases are TGTGCCAGCAGCTTGACAGGAGCGGCTGGAAACACCATATATTTT. It yields the protein CASSLTGAAGNTIYF.

The chain employs TRBV19 and TRBJ1-1; 10 bases line up with TRBD1. This CDR3 contains 14 residues. Germline CDR1 and CDR2: LNHDA and SQIVND (reference sequence). Unmatched junction bases numbered 2, after V lost 5 bases and J lost 2 bases. Written as DNA, the CDR3 is TGTGCCAGTAGTTGGGACAGGGGAAACACTGAAGCTTTCTTT. Protein sequence: CASSWDRGNTEAFF.

The chain is built from TRBV10-3 and TRBJ1-6, with 7 positions matching TRBD1. The CDR3 has 13 residues. Germline V CDR1 and CDR2: ENHRY, SYGVKD. J was trimmed by 9 bases and V by 9 bases; bases with no gene match: 8. The CDR3 nucleotides are TGTGCCATGGGGGCAGGGGGGAGTTCACCCCTCCACTTT. Its translation is CAMGAGGSSPLHF.

The chain combines TRBV19 with TRBJ1-5; D is possibly TRBD1 (6 bases). The CDR3 loop spans 16 amino acids. Germline lookup yields CDR1 LNHDA and CDR2 SQIVND (reference sequence). Deletions cut 1 base from V and 1 base from J, with 11 bases between. Written as DNA, the CDR3 is TGTGCCAGTAGTATAGGCGTCAGGGGAAGCAATCAGCCCCAGCATTTT. Translating gives CASSIGVRGSNQPQHF.

This clone was observed a few times. This sequence joins TRBV19 and TRBJ2-3; D ambiguous. The CDR3 is made up of 15 amino acids. The V and J ends lost 5 bases and 0 bases respectively, with 12 bases between them. Germline V gives CDR1 LNHDA, CDR2 SQIVND (reference sequence). The CDR3 is CASSVGRPSTDTQYF. DNA for the CDR3: TGTGCCAGTAGTGTCGGCAGGCCTAGCACAGATACGCAGTATTTT.

V usage is TRBV28 and J usage is TRBJ1-2; a possible D gene is TRBD1 (6 bases). V dropped 0 bases and J dropped 6 bases, with 17 bases sitting between them. This CDR3 is 16 amino acids long. Germline-derived CDR1 and CDR2 are MDHEN and SYDVKM. The CDR3 loop is CASSLWGTPLSDGYTF. CDR3 DNA sequence: TGTGCCAGCAGTTTATGGGGGACACCCTTAAGTGATGGCTACACCTTC.

The CDR3 sequence: CASSSGTGLYEQYF. CDR3 in DNA: TGTGCCAGCAGCTCCGGGACAGGGTTATACGAGCAGTACTTC. The gene calls are TRBV7-2 and TRBJ2-7, with TRBD1 matching over 9 bases. V dropped 4 bases and J dropped 4; count of bases not matched to a gene: 5. Germline CDR1 and CDR2: SGHTA and FQGNSA. The CDR3 has 14 residues.

The chain uses TRBV6-5 and TRBJ1-5, with 7 bases matching TRBD1. The CDR3 is 15 residues long. V lost 0 bases to trimming and J lost 6 bases; unmatched junction nucleotides: 5. Germline-derived CDR1 and CDR2 are MNHEY and SVGAGI. The CDR3, as DNA: TGTGCCAGCAGTTACTCAAGGACAGGAGGTCAGCCCCAGCATTTT. It translates to CASSYSRTGGQPQHF.

The CDR3 spells CASSLGTGYNEQFF. The CDR3 nucleotides read TGCGCCAGCAGCTTGGGGACAGGGTACAATGAGCAGTTCTTC. The chain links TRBV5-1 to TRBJ2-1; TRBD1 aligns across 8 bases. CDR1 SGHRS and CDR2 YFSETQ come from the germline V gene. The CDR3 extends over 14 amino acids. V gave up 0 bases and J gave up 4 bases; unmatched junction bases: 0. Full variable domain (rest looked up from reference TRBV5-1 and TRBJ2-1): KAGVTQTPRYLIKTRGQQVTLSCSPISGHRSVSWYQQTPGQGLQFLFEYFSETQRNKGNFPGRFSGRQFSNSRSEMNVSTLELGDSALYLCASSLGTGYNEQFFGPGTRLTVL.

This chain uses TRBV28 with TRBJ2-1; 15 nucleotides align to TRBD2. This CDR3 comprises 16 residues. CDR1 and CDR2 from the germline V gene are MDHEN and SYDVKM. Trimming cost V 2 bases and J 10 bases; bases outside gene matches: 6. CDR3 sequence: CASSLGGTSGRREQFF. The CDR3, as DNA: TGTGCCAGCAGTTTAGGGGGGACTAGCGGGAGGAGGGAGCAGTTCTTC.

V and J are TRBV29-1 and TRBJ2-3; no clear D. V lost 4 bases, J lost 5 bases, and 13 bases lay in between. The CDR3 extends over 13 amino acids. Per the germline V gene, CDR1 is SQVTM and CDR2 is ANQGSEA. The CDR3 DNA reads TGCAGCGTTGCACAGTTAATTTTAGATACGCAGTATTTT. Translated: CSVAQLILDTQYF.

The chain uses TRBV28 and TRBJ1-2; TRBD1 is a possible D gene (6 bases). Germline lookup yields CDR1 MDHEN and CDR2 SYDVKM. The V end was cut by 3 bases, the J end by 8 bases, with 16 bases between. This CDR3 spans 14 amino acids. The chain's CDR3 is CASSFHRDSQGYTF. The CDR3 DNA reads as TGTGCCAGCAGTTTCCACAGGGATTCTCAGGGCTACACCTTC.

The chain employs TRBV28 and TRBJ1-5; D is unclear. The V and J ends lost 6 bases and 4 bases respectively, with 16 bases between them. CDR3 length: 15 amino acids. Germline V gene sequence: CDR1 MDHEN, CDR2 SYDVKM. The CDR3 sequence: CASRPTGSWNQPQHF. The CDR3 region has the DNA TGTGCCAGCAGACCCACGGGGTCATGGAATCAGCCCCAGCATTTT.

The chain employs TRBV9 and TRBJ2-2, with 7 bases lining up with TRBD2. Germline V gene data show CDR1 as SGDLS and CDR2 as YYNGEE. V shed 7 bases and J 0 bases; nucleotides not matched to a gene: 12. The CDR3 loop spans 17 amino acids. The CDR3 spells CASGSNQRDPNTGELFF. The CDR3 coding sequence is TGTGCCAGCGGCTCAAATCAGCGGGATCCGAACACCGGGGAGCTGTTTTTT.

This rearrangement joins TRBV30 to TRBJ1-5, with 7 bases matching TRBD1. Per the germline V gene, CDR1 is GTSNPN and CDR2 is SVGIG (reference sequence). The CDR3 extends over 15 amino acids. V gave up 0 bases and J gave up 4 bases; unmatched junction bases: 6. In DNA, the CDR3 is TGTGCCTGGAGTGTAATGGGACAGCGTAATCAGCCCCAGCATTTT. It codes for CAWSVMGQRNQPQHF.

The rearrangement uses TRBV5-6 and TRBJ2-7; D might be TRBD1 (6 bases). CDR1 is SGHDT, CDR2 YYEEEE, per germline. There are 16 residues in the CDR3. V shed 7 bases and J shed 2 bases, with 22 bases lying between them. CDR3 coding DNA: TGTGCCAGCCTGGGGAGTGGCAGGGGCTACCCCTACGAGCAGTACTTC. Amino acid sequence: CASLGSGRGYPYEQYF.

The genes are TRBV7-2 and TRBJ2-2; 8 positions agree with TRBD2. V shed 4 bases and J 5 bases; nucleotides not matched to a gene: 12. The CDR3 sequence is 17 residues long. The V gene's germline CDR1 is SGHTA and CDR2 FQGNSA. CDR3 residues: CASSSQAGVNRTGELFF. DNA of the CDR3: TGTGCCAGCAGCTCACAAGCGGGAGTTAATAGGACCGGGGAGCTGTTTTTT.

The chain employs TRBV7-3 and TRBJ1-6; D not resolved. This CDR3 spans 14 amino acids. The germline gives CDR1 SGHTA, CDR2 FQGTGA. Trimming stripped 3 bases from V and 9 bases from J, with 12 bases between. The CDR3 nucleotides read TGTGCCAGCAGCTTGGGAGGACTTGCTTCACCCCTCCACTTT. This translates into CASSLGGLASPLHF.

This clone showed up just a few times. This chain connects TRBV19 to TRBJ1-5; 9 bases align to TRBD1. Germline V gives CDR1 LNHDA, CDR2 SQIVND (reference sequence). V was clipped by 3 bases and J by 7 bases; unmatched bases: 7. This CDR3 region has 15 residues. The DNA of the CDR3 is TGTGCCAGTAGTATCCCTAACGACAGGGGGCAGCCCCAGCATTTT. This sequence encodes CASSIPNDRGQPQHF. Variable domain in full (rest from reference TRBV19 and TRBJ1-5): DGGITQSPKYLFRKEGQNVTLSCEQNLNHDAMYWYRQDPGQGLRLIYYSQIVNDFQKGDIAEGYSVSREKKESFPLTVTSAQKNPTAFYLCASSIPNDRGQPQHFGDGTRLSIL.

The chain employs TRBV5-4 and TRBJ1-4; D is perhaps TRBD1 (6 bases). The CDR3 length is 15 residues. CDR1 is SGHNT, CDR2 YYREEE, per germline (reference sequence). V lost 0 bases, J lost 6 bases, and 12 bases lay in between. CDR3 nucleotide sequence: TGTGCCAGCAGCTTGGACCAGGGGAACTATGAAAAACTGTTTTTT. Amino acids: CASSLDQGNYEKLFF.

There are a few counts of this clone. The chain carries TRBV28 and TRBJ1-5; weak D call: TRBD1 (6 bases). From germline, CDR1 is MDHEN and CDR2 SYDVKM. The CDR3 covers 12 residues. V was pared by 10 bases and J by 5 bases, with 12 bases between. CDR3 loop: CAIKGGHQPQHF. The CDR3 DNA reads as TGTGCCATAAAGGGGGGGCATCAGCCCCAGCATTTT. The full variable domain, rest sourced from reference TRBV28 and TRBJ1-5, is DVKVTQSSRYLVKRTGEKVFLECVQDMDHENMFWYRQDPGLGLRLIYFSYDVKMKEKGDIPEGYSVSREKKERFSLILESASTNQTSMYLCAIKGGHQPQHFGDGTRLSIL.

This chain connects TRBV28 to TRBJ1-1; D ambiguous. Germline V gene lookup returns CDR1 MDHEN and CDR2 SYDVKM. The length of the CDR3 is 17 residues. The V end lost 5 bases, the J end lost 0 bases, and 19 bases lay between the germline ends. The CDR3 DNA reads TGTGCCAGCAGTCGAAATCGGAGGCCCGCTATGAACACTGAAGCTTTCTTT. It yields the protein CASSRNRRPAMNTEAFF.